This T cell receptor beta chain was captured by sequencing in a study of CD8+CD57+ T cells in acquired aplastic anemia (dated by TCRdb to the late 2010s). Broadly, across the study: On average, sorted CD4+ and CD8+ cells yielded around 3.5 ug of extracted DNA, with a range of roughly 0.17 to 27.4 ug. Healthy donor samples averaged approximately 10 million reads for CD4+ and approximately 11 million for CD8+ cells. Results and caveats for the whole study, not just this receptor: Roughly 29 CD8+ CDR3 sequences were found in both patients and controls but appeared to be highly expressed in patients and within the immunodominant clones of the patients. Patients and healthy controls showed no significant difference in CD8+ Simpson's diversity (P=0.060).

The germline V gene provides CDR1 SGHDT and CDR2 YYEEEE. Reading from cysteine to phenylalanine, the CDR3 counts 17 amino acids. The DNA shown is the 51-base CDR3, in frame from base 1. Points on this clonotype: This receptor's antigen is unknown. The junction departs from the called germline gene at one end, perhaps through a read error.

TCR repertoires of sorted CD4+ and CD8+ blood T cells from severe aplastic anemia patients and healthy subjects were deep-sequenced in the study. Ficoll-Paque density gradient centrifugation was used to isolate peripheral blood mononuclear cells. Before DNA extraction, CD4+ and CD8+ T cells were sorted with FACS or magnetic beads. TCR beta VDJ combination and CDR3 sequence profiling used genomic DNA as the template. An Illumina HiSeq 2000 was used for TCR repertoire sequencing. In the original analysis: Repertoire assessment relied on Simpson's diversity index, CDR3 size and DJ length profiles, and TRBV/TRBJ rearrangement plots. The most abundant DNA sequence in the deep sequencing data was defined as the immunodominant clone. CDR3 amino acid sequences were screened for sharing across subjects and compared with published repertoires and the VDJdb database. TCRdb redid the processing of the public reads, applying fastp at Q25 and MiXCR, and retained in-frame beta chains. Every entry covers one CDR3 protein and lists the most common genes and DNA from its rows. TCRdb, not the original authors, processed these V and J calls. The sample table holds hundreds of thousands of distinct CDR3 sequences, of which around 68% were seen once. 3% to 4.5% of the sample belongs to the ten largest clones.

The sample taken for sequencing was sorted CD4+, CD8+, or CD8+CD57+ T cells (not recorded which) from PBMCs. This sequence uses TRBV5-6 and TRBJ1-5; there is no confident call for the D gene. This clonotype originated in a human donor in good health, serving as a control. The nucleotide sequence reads TGTGCCAGCAGCCGTTTTCGATTAGGCGGTGGCAATCAGCCTCAGCATTTT. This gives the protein CASSRFRLGGGNQPQHF. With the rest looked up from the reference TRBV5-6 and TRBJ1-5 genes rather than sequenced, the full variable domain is DAGVTQSPTHLIKTRGQQVTLRCSPKSGHDTVSWYQQALGQGPQFIFQYYEEEERQRGNFPDRFSGHQFPNYSSELNVNALLLGDSALYLCASSRFRLGGGNQPQHFGDGTRLSIL.